This T cell receptor (beta chain) was recovered during a study of control samples from healthy donors and cancer patients (dated by TCRdb to the early 2020s). To prepare the library, the immunoSEQ multiplex PCR assay was applied. The immuneACCESS repertoire file appears here via TCRdb, limited to in-frame rearrangements. These files lack a portion of the clones; in checked studies, under half of the deficit traces to unresolved V genes, and the cause of the others is not known. Counted in this sample were 150,000 or so clones; roughly 88% of them appeared once. The ten largest account for approximately 4.9% of the sample. As to this clone: Its cognate antigen has yet to be identified. No per-base quality is available; no much larger clone lies one base away. The identical CDR3 is also encoded by other nucleotide sequences in the sample.

Material: blood. The source is a woman in her thirties in good health.

The DNA is TGTGCCAGCAGCTTCAGGCGGGGCCACACAGATACGCAGTATTTT. Its protein product is CASSFRRGHTDTQYF. The chain joins TRBV7-2 to TRBJ2-3, with a tentative D gene TRBD2 over 6 matching bases. V is reduced by 3 bases and J by 2 bases, leaving a spacing of 12 bases between them. Counted from cysteine to phenylalanine, this CDR3 has 15 amino acids. Left in the record is the CDR3 DNA by itself, 45 bases read in frame from the first base. CDR1 SGHTA and CDR2 FQGNSA were looked up in the germline V gene. When the CDR3 is completed using the reference TRBV7-2 and TRBJ2-3 genes on either side, the full variable domain is GAGVSQSPSNKVTEKGKDVELRCDPISGHTALYWYRQSLGQGLEFLIYFQGNSAPDKSGLPSDRFSAERTGGSVSTLTIQRTQQEDSAVYLCASSFRRGHTDTQYFGPGTRLTVL.